This passage covers 3 T cell receptor beta chains from one sample sequenced in a study of cytomegalovirus exposure and HLA in healthy donors. A multiplex PCR was run with 60 Vbeta primers and 13 Jbeta primers. Sequenced by immunoSEQ multiplex PCR; TCRdb stores in-frame clones only, minus some. Among 120,000 or so clones listed, about 90% were seen once. The specimen was PBMCs. All receptors come from a middle-aged man in good health and CMV-seronegative.

The chain recombines TRBV19 with TRBJ1-2, with D possibly TRBD1 on 6 matching bases. V lost 0 bases and J 4 bases, leaving 15 bases between the germline ends. The CDR3 is 16 amino acids. CDR1 and CDR2 from the germline V gene are LNHDA and SQIVND (reference sequence). Here the CDR3 reads CASSIESQGYGYGYTF. In DNA form, the CDR3 reads TGTGCCAGTAGTATAGAATCACAGGGCTACGGCTATGGCTACACCTTC.

The chain combines TRBV5-1 with TRBJ2-2, with TRBD2 identical over 7 bases. The length of the CDR3 is 16 residues. Germline CDR1 SGHRS, CDR2 YFSETQ. V was pared by 1 base and J by 5 bases, with 8 bases of the junction left unmatched. CDR3 region: CASSLRGGRETGELFF. The CDR3 DNA reads TGCGCCAGCAGCTTGAGAGGAGGGAGGGAAACCGGGGAGCTGTTTTTT.

This sequence joins TRBV30 and TRBJ2-5; 8 bases are shared with TRBD2. Trimming at V came to 2 bases and at J to 5 bases, leaving 16 bases not matched to a gene. The CDR3 consists of 17 residues. CDR1 GTSNPN and CDR2 SVGIG come from the germline V gene (reference sequence). CDR3 in amino acids: CAWSPYSGGFWGETQYF. In nucleotides, the CDR3 is TGTGCCTGGAGTCCGTACTCGGGGGGGTTCTGGGGGGAGACCCAGTACTTC.